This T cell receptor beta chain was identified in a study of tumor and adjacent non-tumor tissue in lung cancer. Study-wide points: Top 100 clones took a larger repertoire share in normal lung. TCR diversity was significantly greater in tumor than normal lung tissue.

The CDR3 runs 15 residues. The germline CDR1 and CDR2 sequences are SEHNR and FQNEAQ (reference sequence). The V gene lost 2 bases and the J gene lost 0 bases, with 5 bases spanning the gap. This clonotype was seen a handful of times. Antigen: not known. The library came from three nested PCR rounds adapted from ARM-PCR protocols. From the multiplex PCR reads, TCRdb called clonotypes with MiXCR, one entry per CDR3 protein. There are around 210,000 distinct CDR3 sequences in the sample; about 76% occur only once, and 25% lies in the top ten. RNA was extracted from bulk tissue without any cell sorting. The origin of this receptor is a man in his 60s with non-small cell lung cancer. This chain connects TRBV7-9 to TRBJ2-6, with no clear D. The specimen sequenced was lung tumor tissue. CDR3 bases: TGTGCCAGCAGCTTACAAATCTCTGGGGCCAACGTCCTGACTTTC. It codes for CASSLQISGANVLTF.